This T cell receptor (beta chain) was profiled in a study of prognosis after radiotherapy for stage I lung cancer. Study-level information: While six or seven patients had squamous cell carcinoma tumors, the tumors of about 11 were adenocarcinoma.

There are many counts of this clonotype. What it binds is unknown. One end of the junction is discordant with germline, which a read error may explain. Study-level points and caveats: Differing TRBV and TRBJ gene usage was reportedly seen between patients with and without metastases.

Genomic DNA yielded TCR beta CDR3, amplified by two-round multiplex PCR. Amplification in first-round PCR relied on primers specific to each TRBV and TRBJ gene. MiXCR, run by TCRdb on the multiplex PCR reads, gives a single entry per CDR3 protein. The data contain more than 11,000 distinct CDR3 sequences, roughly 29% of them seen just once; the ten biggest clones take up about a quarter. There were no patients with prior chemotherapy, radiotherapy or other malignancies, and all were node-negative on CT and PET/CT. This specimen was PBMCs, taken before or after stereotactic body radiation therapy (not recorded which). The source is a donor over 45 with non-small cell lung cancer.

This CDR3 is CASSSGRETQYF. The CDR3 DNA is TGTGCTAGCAGCTCGGGACGGGAGACCCAGTACTTC. The rearrangement joins TRBV7-7 to TRBJ2-5; D possibly matches TRBD1 or TRBD2 (5 bases each). In germline, CDR1 is SSHAT, CDR2 FNYEAQ (reference sequence). The CDR3 consists of 12 residues.